The source of this T cell receptor (beta chain) is a study of Ad26.COV2.S vaccination and SARS-CoV-2 variants. About the study: In the study, Ad26.COV2.S was injected intramuscularly once, or twice 56 days apart.

Whole-study results and caveats: Vaccinees showed greater spike-specific TCR breadth than placebo recipients. Non-spike TCR breadth was similar in vaccine and placebo recipients.

Measured with immunoSEQ multiplex PCR; TCRdb has only the in-frame clones, and not every one. The table lists about 680,000 clones, 89% of them singletons. The CDR3 consists of 14 residues. The V gene's germline CDR1 is SGHRS and CDR2 YFSETQ. Trimming cost V 3 bases and J 8 bases, with 14 bases left between them. Treatment described: over 15 received Ad26.COV2.S at low or high dose, single or two shots; several received placebo; per-sample allocation not given. Sampling took place 63 days after the first vaccine or placebo injection. Note on this clone: Its target is unknown.

The receptor was derived from a person aged 18-65 years who received the Ad26.COV2.S COVID-19 vaccine or a placebo. The chain employs TRBV5-1 and TRBJ1-4; D may be TRBD1 (6 bases). Sequenced here: peripheral blood, sampled in a trial of Ad26.COV2.S vaccine versus placebo. CDR3 DNA sequence: TGCGCCAGCAGCTCCGGGACACCGGACGAAAAACTGTTTTTT. It codes for CASSSGTPDEKLFF.